These 14 T cell receptor beta chains came from one sample sequenced in a study of blood T cell repertoires in COVID-19. Measured with immunoSEQ multiplex PCR; TCRdb has only the in-frame clones, and not every one. The profile covers around 220,000 clones, with 70% to 85% appearing a single time and over 6.5% taken by the ten largest. The sequencing sample was made of peripheral blood. The receptors shown here come from a woman older than 75 with COVID-19, enrolled during active disease.

This clone has just one count. The J gene is TRBJ1-1, the V gene TRBV18; TRBD1 is a possible D gene (5 bases). Germline V gene lookup returns CDR1 KGHSH and CDR2 LQKENI. This CDR3 is built from 16 residues. Trimming removed 2 bases from V and 0 bases from J, with 13 bases in between. CDR3 coding DNA: TGTGCCAGCTCACCAGAACAGGTACTCATGAACACTGAAGCTTTCTTT. Amino acid sequence: CASSPEQVLMNTEAFF.

V gene TRBV3-1 (or the pseudogene TRBV3-2) combines with J gene TRBJ1-2; D remains ambiguous. This CDR3 comprises 12 residues. The germline gives CDR1 LGHDT, CDR2 YNNKEL (reference sequence). V dropped 2 bases and J dropped 4 bases, with 5 bases sitting between them. The CDR3 bases are TGTGCCAGCAGCCAACCCAGCTATGGCTACACCTTC. It specifies CASSQPSYGYTF.

This chain connects TRBV9 to TRBJ1-4; 11 bases align to TRBD1. The CDR3 has 15 amino acids. With 0 bases clipped from V and 8 bases from J, the junction kept 3 bases outside the gene matches. Germline CDR1 reads SGDLS; CDR2 reads YYNGEE. CDR3 sequence (DNA): TGTGCCAGCAGCGTAGTCGGGACAGGGGGAGAAAAACTGTTTTTT. Encoded protein: CASSVVGTGGEKLFF. Variable domain in full (rest from reference TRBV9 and TRBJ1-4): DSGVTQTPKHLITATGQRVTLRCSPRSGDLSVYWYQQSLDQGLQFLIQYYNGEERAKGNILERFSAQQFPDLHSELNLSSLELGDSALYFCASSVVGTGGEKLFFGSGTQLSVL.

This clone was seen more than once but under ten times. The V call is TRBV7-8, the J call TRBJ1-5; 8 bases map to TRBD1. Trimming cost V 3 bases and J 2 bases; bases outside gene matches: 3. CDR1 is SGHVS, CDR2 FQNEAQ, per germline. This CDR3 spans 15 amino acids. The CDR3 coding sequence is TGTGCCAGCAGCTTCGGACAGGGTGGCAATCAGCCCCAGCATTTT. As protein: CASSFGQGGNQPQHF. The complete variable domain, with remaining parts taken from reference TRBV7-8 and TRBJ1-5, reads GAGVSQSPRYKVAKRGQDVALRCDPISGHVSLFWYQQALGQGPEFLTYFQNEAQLDKSGLPSDRFFAERPEGSVSTLKIQRTQQEDSAVYLCASSFGQGGNQPQHFGDGTRLSIL.

The rearrangement joins TRBV12-5 to TRBJ2-5, with TRBD2 identical over 7 bases. Germline lookup yields CDR1 LGHNT and CDR2 FRNRAP. The V segment lost 2 bases and the J segment 5 bases; nucleotides outside the gene matches: 2. CDR3 size: 13 residues. The CDR3 nucleotides are TGTGCTAGTGGTTTGAGCGGGACCGAGACCCAGTACTTC. This translates into CASGLSGTETQYF.

This clone has just a few counts. This rearrangement joins TRBV7-9 to TRBJ1-5; no reliable D call. The germline V and J ends were trimmed by 4 bases and 6 bases, with 7 bases remaining between them. This CDR3 region has 12 residues. Germline-derived CDR1 and CDR2 are SEHNR and FQNEAQ (reference sequence). The CDR3 loop reads CASSYGSQPQHF. CDR3 nucleotide sequence: TGTGCCAGCAGCTATGGGAGTCAGCCCCAGCATTTT.

The V and J genes are TRBV6-2 or TRBV6-3 and TRBJ2-2; D might be TRBD2 (5 bases). V was trimmed by 4 bases and J by 5 bases, leaving 11 bases between them. In germline, CDR1 is MNHEY, CDR2 SVGEGT. The CDR3 length is 14 residues. CDR3 region: CASSSPRGTGELFF. DNA of the CDR3: TGTGCCAGCAGTTCCCCCCGGGGAACCGGGGAGCTGTTTTTT.

The V call is TRBV6-1, the J call TRBJ1-3; a weak D match, TRBD1 (5 bases). The V gene lost 4 bases and the J gene lost 0 bases, with 7 bases spanning the gap. Germline V gives CDR1 MNHNS, CDR2 SASEGT. CDR3 length: 14 residues. This CDR3 is CASSGQISGNTIYF. The CDR3 bases are TGTGCCAGCAGTGGACAGATCTCTGGAAACACCATATATTTT.

This chain connects TRBV14 to TRBJ1-4, with a possible D match to TRBD1 (5 bases). Between the trimmed V and J ends, which lost 2 bases and 0 bases, there was a span of 16 bases. Germline V CDR1 and CDR2: SGHDN, FVKESK. This CDR3 is built from 18 residues. The CDR3 is CASSQQGWALATNEKLFF. The DNA for the CDR3 is TGTGCCAGCAGCCAACAGGGCTGGGCCCTTGCAACTAATGAAAAACTGTTTTTT.

The chain joins TRBV9 to TRBJ2-2; 7 positions agree with TRBD2. The CDR3 sequence is 16 residues long. Trimming cost V 4 bases and J 0 bases; bases outside gene matches: 6. Germline assignment: CDR1 SGDLS and CDR2 YYNGEE. CDR3 in amino acids: CASSWGGDPNTGELFF. The CDR3 DNA reads as TGTGCCAGCAGCTGGGGAGGGGATCCGAACACCGGGGAGCTGTTTTTT.

The rearrangement uses TRBV7-8 and TRBJ1-1, with D hard to call. Germline CDR1 is SGHVS and CDR2 is FQNEAQ. CDR3 length: 13 amino acids. Trimming left V 5 bases short and J 0 bases short, with 7 bases between. The CDR3 loop reads CASSLTVNTEAFF. The CDR3 DNA follows: TGTGCCAGCAGCCTCACAGTGAACACTGAAGCTTTCTTT.

V usage is TRBV5-5 and J usage is TRBJ2-1; 9 bases align to TRBD1. J lost 7 bases, V lost 3 bases, and 2 bases had no gene match. The CDR3 has 13 residues. Germline assignment: CDR1 SGHKS and CDR2 YYEKEE (reference sequence). The CDR3 region has the DNA TGTGCCAGCAGCTCCGGGACAGGGAATGAGCAGTTCTTC. It encodes CASSSGTGNEQFF.

This clone was found once. The rearrangement joins TRBV27 to TRBJ2-1; TRBD1 matches 7 bases. Germline V gene data show CDR1 as MNHEY and CDR2 as SMNVEV (reference sequence). The CDR3 spans 14 residues. Trimming cost V 2 bases and J 7 bases; bases outside gene matches: 5. The DNA of the CDR3 is TGTGCCAGCAGTTTAGGGGACAGTACGAATGAGCAGTTCTTC. It yields the protein CASSLGDSTNEQFF.

The chain uses TRBV9 and TRBJ2-1, with 11 bases lining up with TRBD1. From germline, CDR1 is SGDLS and CDR2 YYNGEE. V lost 3 bases, J lost 2 bases, and 1 base stayed unmatched. The CDR3 covers 15 residues. The CDR3 region has the DNA TGTGCCAGCAGCGGGGGACAGGGGGCCTACAATGAGCAGTTCTTC. Its translation: CASSGGQGAYNEQFF. Filled out from reference TRBV9 and TRBJ2-1, the complete variable domain reads DSGVTQTPKHLITATGQRVTLRCSPRSGDLSVYWYQQSLDQGLQFLIQYYNGEERAKGNILERFSAQQFPDLHSELNLSSLELGDSALYFCASSGGQGAYNEQFFGPGTRLTVL.